A single sample gave rise to the 2 T cell receptor beta chains below, sequenced in a study of blood T cells in healthy people across ages. It was with a sample-barcoded 5' primer and a J-beta primer mix that a second PCR of roughly 7 to 12 cycles was run. TCRdb passed the 5' RACE reads through MiXCR, listing each CDR3 protein once. Altogether 650,000 to 1,000,000 distinct CDR3 sequences are present, roughly 35% being singletons, with the ten largest covering 10% to 15%. The material sequenced was blood. These receptors were collected from a young man in good health.

V usage is TRBV4-3 and J usage is TRBJ2-7; no clear D gene. Germline assignment: CDR1 LGHNA and CDR2 YSLEER. Trimming removed 4 bases from V and 2 bases from J, with 15 bases in between. This CDR3 comprises 15 residues. CDR3 sequence (DNA): TGCGCCAGCAGCCCCCCCCGTCCCGGAACCTACGAGCAGTACTTC. It yields the protein CASSPPRPGTYEQYF.

The V gene is TRBV12-3 or TRBV12-4, the J gene TRBJ2-3; D possibly corresponds to TRBD2 (5 bases). The CDR3 length is 13 residues. This CDR3 reads CVGSQLSTDTQYF. The CDR3 nucleotides are TGTGTGGGGAGTCAGCTTAGCACAGATACGCAGTATTTT.